A selection of T cell receptor beta chains follows, all from one sample in a study of blood T cell repertoires in COVID-19. The data were produced by immunoSEQ multiplex PCR, yet TCRdb's version contains in-frame clones alone and is incomplete. The repertoire holds around 120,000 clones, with around nine tenths as singletons. Sequencing was done on a sample of peripheral blood. Receptors were obtained from a man aged 45 to 65 with active COVID-19. The CDR3 runs from the conserved cysteine through the conserved F or W. A D gene is named only where the DNA matches it firmly. Only some rows state a clone size, as once, few, many or a class for expanded clones.

j_gene,abundance,v_gene,d_gene,CDR3nt,CDR3aa
TRBJ2-2,NA,TRBV9,NA,TGTGCCAGCAGCGCTCACGGGACATTTAACACCGGGGAGCTGTTTTTT,CASSAHGTFNTGELFF
TRBJ2-5,NA,TRBV19,NA,TGTGCCAGCAGCTCGAGCGGGCAAGAGACCCAGTACTTC,CASSSSGQETQYF
TRBJ1-5,NA,TRBV6-4,TRBD1,TGTGCCAGCAGTGGGCAGGGGGTCAATCAGCCCCAGCATTTT,CASSGQGVNQPQHF
TRBJ2-3,NA,TRBV4-1,TRBD2,TGCGCCAGCAGCCAAGAAGGCTCTACTAGCGGGAGGGCGGGAGATACGCAGTATTTT,CASSQEGSTSGRAGDTQYF
TRBJ1-6,once,TRBV3-1/TRBV3-2,NA,TGTGCCAGCAGCTCCCGGGGAGGGGTGGCTTCACCCCTCCACTTT,CASSSRGGVASPLHF
TRBJ2-1,NA,TRBV30,TRBD2,TGTGCCTGGGGGTCTAGCGGGAGAATGAATGAGCAGTTCTTC,CAWGSSGRMNEQFF
TRBJ1-1,NA,TRBV18,NA,TGTGCCAGCTCACCAGATCGGCAGCGCGGTGAAGCTTTCTTT,CASSPDRQRGEAFF
TRBJ2-3,NA,TRBV2,NA,TGTGCCAGCAGTGAAGGGACGGTTGGGGCCACAGATACGCAGTATTTT,CASSEGTVGATDTQYF
TRBJ1-1,few,TRBV5-4,NA,TGTGCCAGCAGTTCCAACCCCGGGGGTAGGAGGAACACTGAAGCTTTCTTT,CASSSNPGGRRNTEAFF
TRBJ1-2,NA,TRBV7-6,NA,TGTGCCAGCAGCCCCACCGGAGGCACTTCCATTAACTATGGCTACACCTTC,CASSPTGGTSINYGYTF
TRBJ1-4,NA,TRBV28,TRBD1,TGTGCCAGCAGTTTAGAAACTGGGACAGGGGACGAAAAACTGTTTTTT,CASSLETGTGDEKLFF
TRBJ2-1,NA,TRBV12-3/TRBV12-4,TRBD2,TGTGCCAGCAGCCACACTAGCGGGAGACTCCAGTTCTTC,CASSHTSGRLQFF
TRBJ2-2,NA,TRBV27,TRBD1,TGTGCCAGCAGCCTTTCCGGGACAGGGAACACCGGGGAGCTGTTTTTT,CASSLSGTGNTGELFF
TRBJ2-5,NA,TRBV4-2,TRBD2,TGTGCCAGCAGCCCCTTAGCGGGGGGATCACCAGAGACCCAGTACTTC,CASSPLAGGSPETQYF
TRBJ2-3,NA,TRBV9,NA,TGTGCCGCCTCATGGGGGGGCTCCGCAGATACGCAGTATTTT,CAASWGGSADTQYF
TRBJ1-5,few,TRBV19,NA,TGTGCCAGTAGTATGAGGAGACAGGTTGTTAATCAGCCCCAGCATTTT,CASSMRRQVVNQPQHF
TRBJ2-1,NA,TRBV9,NA,TGTGCCAGCAGCGCCAGAGAGGACATATGGGACAATGAGCAGTTCTTC,CASSAREDIWDNEQFF
TRBJ1-1,NA,TRBV18,NA,TGTGCCAGCTCCCGCACTCGGGAGAACACTGAAGCTTTCTTT,CASSRTRENTEAFF